This T cell receptor beta chain was recorded in a study of T-cell reconstitution after alpha-beta-depleted transplantation in children (dated by TCRdb to about 2016). For the study in its entirety: Using TCR repertoire profiling, the study quantitatively followed how T-cell immune reconstitution unfolded in children after TCRalphabeta/CD19-depleted allogeneic hematopoietic cell transplantation.

Library creation used PCR. For sequencing, an Illumina HiSeq 2500 was employed. To normalize quantification of the TCRbeta repertoire, the TCR libraries were built with molecular barcoding that relied on unique molecular identifiers. The public reads were run again by TCRdb, first through fastp at Q25 and then through MiXCR, and only productive beta chains were kept. All rows with the same CDR3 protein become a single entry with the most common DNA and genes. The sample profile shows a few hundred thousand distinct CDR3 sequences; 10% to 15% of them were found once. The top ten hold 2.2% of the sample. The paper as a whole reports these results and caveats: Hyperexpanded clone frequencies declined over subsequent months; after one year, T-cell counts and TCRbeta diversity were mostly attributed to newly produced T cells. About two months after transplant, the apparently early recovery of alphabetaT-cell counts reportedly depended on just several hundred clones that had expanded rapidly and came from non-depleted graft cells. In some patients, high TCRbeta diversity at day 60 was attributed to recipient T cells and intrathymic progenitors that had survived conditioning.

What the treatment or condition label conveys for this sample: allogeneic hematopoietic cell transplantation with graft depleted of TCRalphabeta T cells and CD19 B cells. Transplant recipients were children who received TCRalphabeta/CD19-depleted allogeneic hematopoietic cell grafts. As regards this clonotype: What antigen it recognizes has not been identified. Base qualities are missing; no much larger clone stands one base away.

The CDR3 contains 12 residues, cysteine and phenylalanine counted. Of the read, only the CDR3 DNA is kept; its 36 bases are in frame from base 1. V gives up 6 bases and J gives up 4 bases, and the segment between their germline ends measures 12 bases. From the germline V gene, CDR1 is SQVTM and CDR2 is ANQGSEA. The material sequenced was PBMCs, mostly from graft donor cells, taken 360 days after TCRalphabeta/CD19-depleted stem cell transplant. The source of this sequence is a male patient younger than 18 who had a stem cell transplant for acute myeloid leukemia, so the T cells may come from the graft donor. This chain is built from TRBV29-1 and TRBJ1-1, and possibly TRBD1, on 5 matching bases. CDR3 region: CSVYNGGTEAFF. The sequenced DNA is TGCAGCGTCTACAACGGGGGCACTGAAGCTTTCTTT.